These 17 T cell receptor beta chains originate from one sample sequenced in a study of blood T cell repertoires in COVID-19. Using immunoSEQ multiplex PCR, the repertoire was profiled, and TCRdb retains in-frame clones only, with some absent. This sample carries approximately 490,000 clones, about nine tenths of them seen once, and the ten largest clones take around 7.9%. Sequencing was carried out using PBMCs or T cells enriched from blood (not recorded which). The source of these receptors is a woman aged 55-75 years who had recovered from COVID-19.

The CDR3 bases are TGTGCCAGCAGTACTCGCGGGGGACGGGCATACAATGAGCAGTTCTTC. Translating it yields CASSTRGGRAYNEQFF. V and J are TRBV2 and TRBJ2-1, with TRBD2 identical over 7 bases. The CDR3 covers 16 residues. The trim removed 5 bases at V and 4 bases at J, leaving 11 bases unmatched. Germline CDR1 reads SNHLY; CDR2 reads FYNNEI. Full variable domain (outside the CDR3, taken from reference TRBV2 and TRBJ2-1): EPEVTQTPSHQVTQMGQEVILRCVPISNHLYFYWYRQILGQKVEFLVSFYNNEISEKSEIFDDQFSVERPDGSNFTLKIRSTKLEDSAMYFCASSTRGGRAYNEQFFGPGTRLTVL.

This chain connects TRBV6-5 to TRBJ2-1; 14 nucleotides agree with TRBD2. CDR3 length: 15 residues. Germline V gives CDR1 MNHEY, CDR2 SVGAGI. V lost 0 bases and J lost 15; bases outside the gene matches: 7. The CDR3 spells CASSYSRLAGGPRFF. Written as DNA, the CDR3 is TGTGCCAGCAGTTACTCGAGACTAGCGGGGGGGCCCAGGTTCTTC.

DNA of the CDR3: TGTGCCAGCAGTTACTCGGGACTAGCGGGGGACAATGAGCAGTTCTTC. Its translation is CASSYSGLAGDNEQFF. The chain combines TRBV6-5 with TRBJ2-1; 14 bases match TRBD2. This CDR3 is built from 16 residues. From germline, CDR1 is MNHEY and CDR2 SVGAGI. The V gene end was trimmed by 0 bases and the J gene end by 5 bases; junction bases not matched to a gene: 0.

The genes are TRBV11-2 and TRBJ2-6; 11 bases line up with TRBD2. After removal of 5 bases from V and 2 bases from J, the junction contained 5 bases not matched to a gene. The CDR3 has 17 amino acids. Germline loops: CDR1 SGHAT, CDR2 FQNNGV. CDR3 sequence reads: CASSQLAGGPGANVLTF. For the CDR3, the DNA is TGTGCCAGCAGCCAATTAGCGGGGGGGCCTGGGGCCAACGTCCTGACTTTC.

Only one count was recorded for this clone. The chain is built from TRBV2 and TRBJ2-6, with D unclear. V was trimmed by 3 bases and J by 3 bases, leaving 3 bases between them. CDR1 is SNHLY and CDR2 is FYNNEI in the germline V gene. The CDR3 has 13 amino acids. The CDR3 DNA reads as TGTGCCAGCAGTGACCTTGGGGCCAACGTCCTGACTTTC. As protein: CASSDLGANVLTF.

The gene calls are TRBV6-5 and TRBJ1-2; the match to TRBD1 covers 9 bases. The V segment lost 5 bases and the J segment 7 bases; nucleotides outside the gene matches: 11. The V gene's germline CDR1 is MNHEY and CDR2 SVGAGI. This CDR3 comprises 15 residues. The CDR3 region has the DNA TGTGCCAGCAGTCGCATCACAGGGGGCGAAGGTGGCTACACCTTC. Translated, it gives CASSRITGGEGGYTF.

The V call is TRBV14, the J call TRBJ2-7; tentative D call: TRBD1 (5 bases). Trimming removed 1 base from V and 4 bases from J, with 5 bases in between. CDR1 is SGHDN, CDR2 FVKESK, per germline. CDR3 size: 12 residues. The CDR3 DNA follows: TGTGCCAGCAGCCAAGCAGGGTACGAGCAGTACGTC. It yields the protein CASSQAGYEQYV.

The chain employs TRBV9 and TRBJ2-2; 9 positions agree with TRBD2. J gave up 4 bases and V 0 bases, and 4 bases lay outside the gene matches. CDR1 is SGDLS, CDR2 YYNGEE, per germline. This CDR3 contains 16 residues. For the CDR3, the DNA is TGTGCCAGCAGCGTAGTGGCGGGGGGGCCCACCGGGGAGCTGTTTTTT. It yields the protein CASSVVAGGPTGELFF.

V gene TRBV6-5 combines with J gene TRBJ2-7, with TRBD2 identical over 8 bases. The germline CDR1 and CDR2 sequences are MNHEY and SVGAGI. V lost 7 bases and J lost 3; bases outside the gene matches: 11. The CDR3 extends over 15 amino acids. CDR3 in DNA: TGTGCCAGCACAAAAGCGGGCGGGGGGATCTACGAGCAGTACGTC. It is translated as CASTKAGGGIYEQYV.

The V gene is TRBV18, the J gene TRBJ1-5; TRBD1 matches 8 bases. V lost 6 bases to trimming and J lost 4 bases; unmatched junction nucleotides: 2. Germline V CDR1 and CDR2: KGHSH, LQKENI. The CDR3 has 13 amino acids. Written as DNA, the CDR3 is TGTGCCAGCTCGGACAGGGTAAATCAGCCCCAGCATTTT. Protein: CASSDRVNQPQHF. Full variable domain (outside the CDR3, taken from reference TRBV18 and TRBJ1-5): NAGVMQNPRHLVRRRGQEARLRCSPMKGHSHVYWYRQLPEEGLKFMVYLQKENIIDESGMPKERFSAEFPKEGPSILRIQQVVRGDSAAYFCASSDRVNQPQHFGDGTRLSIL.

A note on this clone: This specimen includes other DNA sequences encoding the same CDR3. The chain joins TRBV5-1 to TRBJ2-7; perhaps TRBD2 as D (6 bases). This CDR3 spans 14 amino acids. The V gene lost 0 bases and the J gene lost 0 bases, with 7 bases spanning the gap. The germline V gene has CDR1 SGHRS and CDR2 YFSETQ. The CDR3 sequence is CASSLGGTSYEQYF. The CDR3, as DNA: TGCGCCAGCAGCTTGGGCGGGACCTCCTACGAGCAGTACTTC.

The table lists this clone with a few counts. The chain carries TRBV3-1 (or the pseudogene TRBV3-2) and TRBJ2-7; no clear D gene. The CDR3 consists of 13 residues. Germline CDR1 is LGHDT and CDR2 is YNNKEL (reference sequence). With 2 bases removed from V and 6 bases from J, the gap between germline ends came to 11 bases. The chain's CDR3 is CASSQSGSGEQYV. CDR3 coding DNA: TGTGCCAGCAGCCAATCGGGTTCGGGCGAGCAGTACGTC.

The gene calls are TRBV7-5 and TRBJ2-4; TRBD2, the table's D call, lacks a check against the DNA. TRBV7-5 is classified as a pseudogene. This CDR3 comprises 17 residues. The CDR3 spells CARSAHRLAGGENIQYF. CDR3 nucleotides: TGTGCCAGAAGCGCGCACCGACTAGCGGGGGGGGAAAACATTCAGTACTTC.

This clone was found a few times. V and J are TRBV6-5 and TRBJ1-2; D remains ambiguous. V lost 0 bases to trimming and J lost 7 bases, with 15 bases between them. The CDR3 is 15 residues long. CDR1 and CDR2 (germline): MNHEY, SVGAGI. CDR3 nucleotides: TGTGCCAGCAGTTACTCACGGGAACCGAAGTCTGGCTACACCTTC. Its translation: CASSYSREPKSGYTF.

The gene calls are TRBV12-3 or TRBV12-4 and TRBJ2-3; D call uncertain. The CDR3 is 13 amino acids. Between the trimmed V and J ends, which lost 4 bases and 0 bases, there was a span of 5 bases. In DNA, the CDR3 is TGTGCCAGCAGTTCCCCAAGCACAGATACGCAGTATTTT. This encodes CASSSPSTDTQYF.

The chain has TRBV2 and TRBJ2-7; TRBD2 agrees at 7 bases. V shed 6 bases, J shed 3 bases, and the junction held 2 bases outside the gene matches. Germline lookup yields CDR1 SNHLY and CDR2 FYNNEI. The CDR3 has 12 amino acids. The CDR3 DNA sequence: TGTGCCAGCAGGGGGGGGGACTACGAGCAGTACTTC. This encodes CASRGGDYEQYF.

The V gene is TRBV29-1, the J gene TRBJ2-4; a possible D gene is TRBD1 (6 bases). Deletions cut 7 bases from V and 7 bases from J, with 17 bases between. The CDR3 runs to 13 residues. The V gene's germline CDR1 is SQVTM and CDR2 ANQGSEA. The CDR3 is CSAGQLEGNIQYF. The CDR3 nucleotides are TGCAGCGCCGGACAGCTCGAAGGGAACATTCAGTACTTC. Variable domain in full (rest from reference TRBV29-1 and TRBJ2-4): SAVISQKPSRDICQRGTSLTIQCQVDSQVTMMFWYRQQPGQSLTLIATANQGSEATYESGFVIDKFPISRPNLTFSTLTVSNMSPEDSSIYLCSAGQLEGNIQYFGAGTRLSVL.